This TCR beta chain is drawn from a study of blood T cell repertoires in COVID-19. Study overall: Recovery among Cohort 3 donors was established by two negative PCRs, clearance, or symptom resolution. Specimens from acute and convalescent COVID-19 originated in the United States, Italy and Spain. From T cells, B-cell-depleted T cells, or PBMCs came the material, which was cDNA or gDNA.

The table came from immunoSEQ multiplex PCR; TCRdb's copy has only in-frame clones and leaves some out. Here the sample spans 330,000 or so clones, 80% to 90% being singletons. The CDR3 spans 15 residues. Germline V gene sequence: CDR1 SGHDT, CDR2 YYEEEE. V shed 1 base and J shed 0 bases, with 10 bases lying between them. The chain recombines TRBV5-6 with TRBJ2-5, with D possibly TRBD2 on 6 matching bases. The sequence was obtained from a middle-aged man in a cohort exposed to, infected with or recovered from COVID-19 (not recorded which). Material: PBMCs or T cells enriched from blood (not recorded which). The CDR3 protein is CASSLRDWYQETQYF. For the CDR3, the DNA is TGTGCCAGCAGCTTGCGGGACTGGTACCAAGAGACCCAGTACTTC.